Following are 16 T cell receptor beta chains from one sample sequenced in a study of blood T cell repertoires in COVID-19. Sequencing was performed with immunoSEQ multiplex PCR; in TCRdb, only in-frame clones are kept and a portion is missing. The sample shows roughly 160,000 clones, 70% to 90% of them seen only once. Source material: peripheral blood. All receptors derive from a man in his fifties or sixties with active or convalescent COVID-19.

The V gene is TRBV19, the J gene TRBJ2-7; D might be TRBD1 (5 bases). The CDR3 spans 14 residues. V gave up 6 bases and J gave up 3 bases, with 15 bases separating them. The V gene's germline CDR1 is LNHDA and CDR2 SQIVND (reference sequence). The CDR3 is CASSQPRDSYEQYF. CDR3 nucleotides: TGTGCCAGTAGCCAACCCCGCGACAGCTACGAGCAGTACTTC.

The gene calls are TRBV2 and TRBJ1-4; tentatively, D is TRBD1 (5 bases). This CDR3 has 15 amino acids. Germline CDR1 SNHLY, CDR2 FYNNEI. The ends were cut back, 6 bases at V and 3 bases at J, with 14 bases in the middle. The DNA of the CDR3 is TGTGCCAGCAGGCGGGACGTATCGTCTAATGAAAAACTGTTTTTT. Residues: CASRRDVSSNEKLFF.

This clone was seen only once. The genes are TRBV30 and TRBJ1-4; D is ambiguous. This CDR3 is 15 amino acids long. Germline lookup yields CDR1 GTSNPN and CDR2 SVGIG (reference sequence). Trimming removed 4 bases at V and 4 bases at J, with 16 bases between. The CDR3 DNA reads TGTGCCTGGACCGTAGGAGGTTCCCTTAATGAAAAACTGTTTTTT. Protein product: CAWTVGGSLNEKLFF.

The rearrangement joins TRBV5-6 to TRBJ2-5; D is perhaps TRBD2 (5 bases). V was cut by 4 bases and J by 0 bases, with 10 bases left in between. The CDR3 loop spans 14 amino acids. Germline V CDR1 and CDR2: SGHDT, YYEEEE. DNA for the CDR3: TGTGCCAGCAGCACCGGCGGGCACCAAGAGACCCAGTACTTC. This translates into CASSTGGHQETQYF.

V usage is TRBV9 and J usage is TRBJ1-3; 8 bases map to TRBD1. The CDR3 spans 20 residues. V shed 4 bases and J 0 bases; nucleotides not matched to a gene: 18. CDR1 SGDLS and CDR2 YYNGEE come from the germline V gene. The CDR3 nucleotides read TGTGCCAGCAGCCCCAGCTTAAAAGACAGGGGTAAGACCTCTGGAAACACCATATATTTT. It codes for CASSPSLKDRGKTSGNTIYF.

V usage is TRBV7-8 and J usage is TRBJ2-7; D might be TRBD2 (6 bases). The CDR3 has 17 residues. V was clipped by 0 bases and J by 2 bases, with 17 bases between them. Germline CDR1 reads SGHVS; CDR2 reads FQNEAQ. CDR3 in DNA: TGTGCCAGCAGCTTAGCCAGTGGAGGGTTTAGGGCCTACGAGCAGTACTTC. Translation: CASSLASGGFRAYEQYF.

The chain uses TRBV29-1 and TRBJ2-7; 9 bases fit TRBD1. J was trimmed by 3 bases and V by 7 bases; bases with no gene match: 7. Germline V gene lookup returns CDR1 SQVTM and CDR2 ANQGSEA. This CDR3 comprises 13 residues. CDR3 in DNA: TGCAGCGCCTCGGGGGACAGGGACTACGAGCAGTACTTC. It yields the protein CSASGDRDYEQYF.

The rearrangement joins TRBV7-9 to TRBJ2-5; the match to TRBD2 covers 8 bases. This CDR3 is 14 amino acids long. Germline V gene sequence: CDR1 SEHNR, CDR2 FQNEAQ (reference sequence). Trimming took 5 bases from V and 5 from J; bases not matched to a gene: 7. The CDR3 region is CASSLGLAQETQYF. In DNA, the CDR3 is TGTGCCAGCAGCCTCGGACTAGCTCAGGAGACCCAGTACTTC.

The chain has TRBV6-5 and TRBJ1-1, with 7 bases identical to TRBD1. Germline V gives CDR1 MNHEY, CDR2 SVGAGI. Losses at the gene ends were 6 bases for V and 0 bases for J; bases not matched to a gene: 4. CDR3 length: 14 residues. In DNA, the CDR3 is TGTGCCAGCAGAACGACAGGGATGAACACTGAAGCTTTCTTT. This gives the protein CASRTTGMNTEAFF.

V gene TRBV24-1 combines with J gene TRBJ1-1; a possible D gene is TRBD1 (5 bases). This CDR3 contains 12 residues. Germline V gene sequence: CDR1 KGHDR, CDR2 SFDVKD. Deletions cut 0 bases from V and 8 bases from J, with 6 bases between. CDR3 sequence reads: CATSDLAGEAFF. The CDR3 coding sequence is TGTGCCACCAGTGATTTGGCAGGGGAAGCTTTCTTT.

In this sample, this clone turned up once. This chain links TRBV4-2 with TRBJ2-3; tentatively, D is TRBD2 (6 bases). CDR1 LGHNA and CDR2 YNFKEQ come from the germline V gene. V dropped 0 bases and J dropped 8 bases, with 9 bases sitting between them. This CDR3 is built from 13 residues. CDR3 in amino acids: CASSQEVGSTQYF. CDR3 nucleotides: TGTGCCAGCAGCCAAGAGGTCGGGAGTACGCAGTATTTT.

This chain connects TRBV7-6 to TRBJ2-7; 7 bases agree with TRBD1. V gave up 1 base and J gave up 7 bases; unmatched junction bases: 10. Per the germline V gene, CDR1 is SGHVS and CDR2 is FNYEAQ. There are 15 residues in the CDR3. This chain's CDR3 is CASSLGQGVAGEQYF. CDR3 bases: TGTGCCAGCAGCTTAGGGCAGGGGGTGGCAGGGGAGCAGTACTTC.

The rearrangement links TRBV14 to TRBJ2-1; unclear D gene. The CDR3 runs to 13 residues. V lost 1 base to trimming and J lost 3 bases, with 4 bases between them. CDR1 SGHDN and CDR2 FVKESK come from the germline V gene. The CDR3 is CASSQGIYNEQFF. The CDR3 DNA reads as TGTGCCAGCAGCCAAGGTATCTACAATGAGCAGTTCTTC.

The V and J genes are TRBV4-3 and TRBJ1-1; D is ambiguous. CDR1 LGHNA and CDR2 YSLEER come from the germline V gene. CDR3 size: 11 residues. V lost 1 base and J 8 bases, leaving 5 bases between the germline ends. The CDR3 sequence is CASSQGREAFF. For the CDR3, the DNA is TGCGCCAGCAGCCAAGGGAGAGAAGCTTTCTTT.

This chain joins TRBV23-1 and TRBJ2-7; maybe TRBD1 (6 bases). TRBV23-1 is recorded as an ORF, its role being uncertain. CDR3 length: 16 residues. The V and J ends lost 0 bases and 6 bases respectively, with 18 bases between them. CDR3: CASSQSATGQNREQYF. In nucleotides, the CDR3 is TGCGCCAGCAGTCAATCTGCAACAGGGCAAAACCGCGAGCAGTACTTC.

This rearrangement joins TRBV15 to TRBJ1-5; weak D call: TRBD1 (5 bases). Germline CDR1 LNHNV, CDR2 YYDKDF (reference sequence). V was clipped by 0 bases and J by 4 bases, with 10 bases between them. The CDR3 runs 15 residues. The CDR3 nucleotides are TGTGCCACCAGCAGAGATGTGGCAGGGAATCAGCCCCAGCATTTT. Its protein is CATSRDVAGNQPQHF.